This T cell receptor beta chain was profiled in a study of cytomegalovirus exposure and HLA in healthy donors (dated 2017 in TCRdb). A note on the overall study: According to a later analysis, the 120 or so validation repertoires were produced on the same platform as the 666 repertoires of the first cohort. The study was designed to test whether signatures of past pathogen exposure could be identified by cataloging public T cell receptors. A separate validation cohort of roughly 120 different subjects was used in addition to the approximately 610-subject first cohort. To predict cytomegalovirus infection status, the study brought together high-throughput TCR immunosequencing, statistical association of individual TCRs with disease status, and machine learning.

Library creation used the immunoSEQ multiplex PCR assay. The paper's processing steps were these. A statistical classification framework was built for diagnosing cytomegalovirus status from the catalog of TCR beta chain sequences. This is the immuneACCESS table as TCRdb keeps it, with only in-frame sequences that have V and J called. A part of the clones is gone; compared with another copy, unresolved V genes explain less than half, and the rest is unexplained. The DNA was the basis for D and trimming; V, J and clone size are from that table. The sample yields over 200,000 clones; over 75% were counted once. The ten most abundant clones make up 1.5% to 2.5% of the sample. The donors belonged to the validation cohort of about 110 subjects, which was separate from the roughly 700-subject first cohort. The table lists this clone with a few counts. Its cognate antigen has yet to be identified. Base qualities were left out, and no much larger clone turns up one base away.

Paper-wide results and their limitations: The validation cohort had no HLA typing available for a later analysis, so co-occurrence within that cohort was assessed over all 120 or so repertoires. Cytomegalovirus status was reported to be diagnosed by the classifier with high specificity and sensitivity in both the original and validation cohorts. In vitro tests confirmed that a few of the cytomegalovirus-associated TCR beta chains recognize cytomegalovirus antigens. It was suggested by the authors that the approach could potentially be generalized to other disease states and immunological phenotypes. A total of roughly 160 TCR beta chains were listed by the study as associated with cytomegalovirus. Across donors, most TCR sequences were observed very rarely, whereas some public TCRs were present in many individuals. Of the cluster scores, 90% to 95% were above 0 in a later analysis, which found that TCRs clustered in the first cohort also tended to co-occur in the 95 to 150 validation repertoires.

For CDR1 and CDR2, the germline V gene lists KGHSH and LQKENI. The CDR3 starts with the cysteine, ends with the phenylalanine, and has 19 residues. CDR3 DNA only is kept here, 57 bases in frame from base 1. After removal of 3 bases from V and 4 bases from J, the junction retains 13 bases not matched to a gene. Sequencing was carried out using PBMCs. The clonotype was recovered from a woman aged 18-29 years in good health and CMV-seropositive. This chain joins TRBV18 to TRBJ2-1; TRBD2 matches 12 bases in the middle. The CDR3 sequence is CASSPRNVPGLAGYNEQFF. The DNA sequence is as follows: TGTGCCAGCTCACCCAGGAACGTCCCGGGACTAGCGGGTTACAATGAGCAGTTCTTC.